Reported below is one T cell receptor (beta chain). Its antigen remains unknown. The CDR3 length is 14 residues. V lost 4 bases, J lost 1 base, and 10 bases lay in between. CDR1 is SEHNR and CDR2 is FQNEAQ in the germline V gene (reference sequence). Repertoires were generated with immunoSEQ multiplex PCR, while TCRdb's copy carries only in-frame clones and drops some. The table lists 35,000 to 55,000 clones, approximately 93% of them singletons. During surgery, about 0.5-1 mL peripheral blood was drawn from four of eight donors. No fixed cell number was used; all available blood leukocytes supplied DNA. The sample comes from a study of human thymus T cells. The study's findings and limits: There appeared to be biased usage of V and J genes in thymic and blood repertoires.

The TCR sequence derives from a boy in the first two years of life with a congenital heart defect but otherwise immunologically healthy. What was sequenced was blood. This sequence joins TRBV7-9 and TRBJ2-5, with D uncertain. CDR3 coding DNA: TGTGCCAGCAGCTCAGGACGGTTCCAAGAGACCCAGTACTTC. It translates to CASSSGRFQETQYF.